The next 25 T cell receptor beta chains were all read from a single sample in a study of cytomegalovirus exposure and HLA in healthy donors. PCR amplification relied on 60 Vbeta primers (plus 13 Jbeta primers). Libraries were prepared by immunoSEQ multiplex PCR; TCRdb keeps only in-frame clonotypes and omits some of them. Among over 130,000 clones listed, around 70% were seen once. Material: PBMCs. These TCRs come from a woman aged 25 to 45 in good health and CMV-seronegative.

The gene calls are TRBV7-3 and TRBJ1-1; 9 bases align to TRBD1. Germline V CDR1 and CDR2: SGHTA, FQGTGA. The V segment lost 2 bases and the J segment 5 bases; nucleotides outside the gene matches: 0. This CDR3 has 13 residues. CDR3 residues: CASSLGQGTEAFF. The CDR3 DNA sequence: TGTGCCAGCAGCTTAGGACAGGGGACTGAAGCTTTCTTT.

This chain connects TRBV2 to TRBJ2-7; tentatively, D is TRBD1 (6 bases). V was cut by 6 bases and J by 0 bases, with 12 bases left in between. Germline-derived CDR1 and CDR2 are SNHLY and FYNNEI. This CDR3 comprises 14 residues. DNA of the CDR3: TGTGCCAGCAGGTCGGGGACAAGCTCCTACGAGCAGTACGTC. Translating gives CASRSGTSSYEQYV.

The rearrangement joins TRBV28 to TRBJ2-7; D possibly corresponds to TRBD1 (6 bases). CDR1 and CDR2 from the germline V gene are MDHEN and SYDVKM. The length of the CDR3 is 13 residues. V lost 3 bases, J lost 4 bases, and 10 bases lay in between. The CDR3 is CASSFGTPYEQYF. CDR3 nucleotide sequence: TGTGCCAGCAGTTTCGGGACACCTTACGAGCAGTACTTC.

This chain links TRBV27 with TRBJ2-5; 7 positions agree with TRBD2. Germline CDR1 is MNHEY and CDR2 is SMNVEV (reference sequence). CDR3 length: 14 amino acids. J gave up 2 bases and V 8 bases, and 8 bases lay outside the gene matches. This chain's CDR3 is CASALLGGQETQYF. The DNA for the CDR3 is TGTGCCAGCGCTCTCTTGGGGGGGCAAGAGACCCAGTACTTC.

The J gene is TRBJ1-6, the V gene TRBV9; possible D gene TRBD1, 5 bases. V lost 3 bases to trimming and J lost 10 bases, with 14 bases between them. Germline V gives CDR1 SGDLS, CDR2 YYNGEE. The CDR3 is 14 amino acids. CDR3: CASSATGQGSPLHF. DNA of the CDR3: TGTGCCAGCAGCGCTACAGGCCAGGGATCACCCCTCCACTTT.

This sequence joins TRBV7-9 and TRBJ2-3, with 8 bases lining up with TRBD2. Unmatched junction bases numbered 7, after V lost 2 bases and J lost 6 bases. The CDR3 has 15 residues. From germline, CDR1 is SEHNR and CDR2 FQNEAQ (reference sequence). The CDR3 protein is CASSLSGGGQDTQYF. The CDR3 nucleotides are TGTGCCAGCAGCTTATCTGGCGGGGGGCAGGATACGCAGTATTTT.

This chain connects TRBV5-5 to TRBJ1-5, with unresolved D. The length of the CDR3 is 16 residues. CDR1 is SGHKS, CDR2 YYEKEE, per germline (reference sequence). The V end lost 1 base, the J end lost 3 bases, and 14 bases lay between the germline ends. The CDR3 spells CASSLHISSPNQPQHF. The CDR3, as DNA: TGTGCCAGCAGCTTGCACATCTCCTCCCCCAATCAGCCCCAGCATTTT.

The genes are TRBV6-5 and TRBJ2-7; 7 bases are a match to TRBD1. Unmatched junction bases numbered 8, after V lost 2 bases and J lost 4 bases. The CDR3 runs 15 residues. The germline V gene encodes CDR1 MNHEY and CDR2 SVGAGI. The CDR3 region is CASSYMTGYAYEQYF. The CDR3 DNA reads TGTGCCAGCAGTTACATGACAGGGTATGCTTACGAGCAGTACTTC.

This sequence joins TRBV6-5 and TRBJ1-1, with a possible D match to TRBD1 (6 bases). The CDR3 consists of 15 residues. Per the germline V gene, CDR1 is MNHEY and CDR2 is SVGAGI. V shed 5 bases and J shed 0 bases, with 13 bases lying between them. The CDR3 reads CASSAIPGVNTEAFF. The CDR3, as DNA: TGTGCCAGCAGTGCGATCCCAGGGGTGAACACTGAAGCTTTCTTT.

The chain has TRBV18 and TRBJ2-3; perhaps TRBD1 as D (6 bases). CDR3 length equals 15 residues. Germline V CDR1 and CDR2: KGHSH, LQKENI. Trimming took 2 bases from V and 4 from J, leaving 13 bases between them. CDR3 nucleotides: TGTGCCAGCTCACCATTCGGACAGTTGGCAGATACGCAGTATTTT. Translation: CASSPFGQLADTQYF.

This clone has only one observation. The chain joins TRBV6-5 to TRBJ2-2; D gene ambiguous. This CDR3 region has 15 residues. V lost 2 bases, J lost 0 bases, and 7 bases lay in between. Per the germline V gene, CDR1 is MNHEY and CDR2 is SVGAGI. The CDR3 here is CASSYKTTNTGELFF. The CDR3 bases are TGTGCCAGCAGTTACAAAACTACGAACACCGGGGAGCTGTTTTTT.

The DNA for the CDR3 is TGTGCCAGCAGGCAAGAGGGTCCCGATGGCTACACCTTC. It codes for CASRQEGPDGYTF. The chain has TRBV6-5 and TRBJ1-2; D not certain. Trimming pared 6 bases from V and 6 bases from J, leaving 14 bases between. Germline CDR1 MNHEY, CDR2 SVGAGI. This CDR3 spans 13 amino acids.

The chain recombines TRBV5-1 with TRBJ2-1; TRBD1 matches 7 bases. From germline, CDR1 is SGHRS and CDR2 YFSETQ. CDR3 length equals 13 residues. The V gene end was trimmed by 4 bases and the J gene end by 9 bases; junction bases not matched to a gene: 7. This CDR3 is CASSLPQGSEQFF. In DNA, the CDR3 is TGCGCCAGCAGCCTACCACAGGGGTCTGAGCAGTTCTTC.

The V call is TRBV18, the J call TRBJ2-7; TRBD2 might be the D (5 bases). From germline, CDR1 is KGHSH and CDR2 LQKENI. The length of the CDR3 is 13 residues. V was clipped by 6 bases and J by 0 bases, with 9 bases between them. In DNA form, the CDR3 reads TGTGCCAGCTCGGAGGTTAGCTCCTACGAGCAGTACGTC. Translation: CASSEVSSYEQYV.

In nucleotides, the CDR3 is TGCAGCGTTGGGGGCTACGGGGAGCAGTACTTC. Its translation is CSVGGYGEQYF. This chain connects TRBV29-1 to TRBJ2-7; a possible D gene is TRBD1 (5 bases). Germline V lookup: CDR1 SQVTM, CDR2 ANQGSEA. CDR3 size: 11 residues. V lost 4 bases and J lost 7, with 11 bases in between.

The V call is TRBV2, the J call TRBJ2-1; 7 positions match TRBD1. Trimming removed 3 bases from V and 3 bases from J; junction bases left unmatched: 5. Germline V gene data show CDR1 as SNHLY and CDR2 as FYNNEI. The CDR3 runs 15 residues. The CDR3 DNA follows: TGTGCCAGCAGTGAGTTCGGACAGGACTACAATGAGCAGTTCTTC. Amino acid sequence: CASSEFGQDYNEQFF.

CDR3 in amino acids: CASSAGTSGGAIYNEQFF. The CDR3 bases are TGCGCCAGCAGCGCGGGGACTAGCGGGGGGGCTATCTACAATGAGCAGTTCTTC. The chain links TRBV5-1 to TRBJ2-1; 16 nucleotides match TRBD2. V shed 4 bases, J shed 3 bases, and the junction held 7 bases outside the gene matches. The CDR3 sequence is 18 residues long. CDR1 is SGHRS, CDR2 YFSETQ, per germline.

This clone came up a few times. This rearrangement joins TRBV6-1 to TRBJ2-1; the match to TRBD2 covers 15 bases. This CDR3 is built from 16 residues. V dropped 4 bases and J dropped 9; count of bases not matched to a gene: 7. CDR1 and CDR2 from the germline V gene are MNHNS and SASEGT. The CDR3 loop is CASSGWTSGGAGEQFF. The CDR3, as DNA: TGTGCCAGCAGTGGCTGGACTAGCGGGGGGGCGGGTGAGCAGTTCTTC.

The chain links TRBV6-6 to TRBJ1-1; D not resolved. CDR3 length: 15 amino acids. With 0 bases removed from V and 11 bases from J, the gap between germline ends came to 19 bases. Germline lookup yields CDR1 MNHNY and CDR2 SVGAGI (reference sequence). The CDR3 is CASSYSVRGSRGAFF. In DNA form, the CDR3 reads TGTGCCAGCAGTTACTCGGTGCGAGGTAGTAGAGGGGCTTTCTTT.

The CDR3: CASSYSSGSRNYEQYV. CDR3 sequence (DNA): TGTGCCAGCAGTTACTCGAGTGGGTCAAGGAACTACGAGCAGTACGTC. The genes are TRBV6-5 and TRBJ2-7; D call uncertain. With 0 bases removed from V and 3 bases from J, the gap between germline ends came to 15 bases. The CDR3 spans 16 residues. Per germline, CDR1 MNHEY and CDR2 SVGAGI.

The V and J genes are TRBV11-1 and TRBJ1-5, with D unresolved. Trimming removed 1 base at V and 7 bases at J, with 11 bases between. CDR3 length: 14 amino acids. The germline V gene has CDR1 SGHAT and CDR2 FQDESV (reference sequence). The CDR3 spells CASSLGGSRQPQHF. CDR3 sequence (DNA): TGTGCCAGCAGCTTAGGAGGGTCGAGACAGCCCCAGCATTTT.

The J gene is TRBJ1-4, the V gene TRBV2; 7 nucleotides line up with TRBD1. Per the germline V gene, CDR1 is SNHLY and CDR2 is FYNNEI. The CDR3 extends over 16 amino acids. V lost 1 base, J lost 7 bases, and 9 bases stayed unmatched. The CDR3 DNA is TGTGCCAGCAGTGAAGGGGTTTGGGACAGCCTTGAAAAACTGTTTTTT. Protein product: CASSEGVWDSLEKLFF.

The V and J genes are TRBV2 and TRBJ1-2, with D tentatively TRBD1 (6 bases). Trimming pared 7 bases from V and 4 bases from J, leaving 10 bases between. Germline values: CDR1 SNHLY, CDR2 FYNNEI. This CDR3 is built from 12 residues. CDR3 protein: CASTGGGYGYTF. The CDR3 region has the DNA TGTGCCAGCACGGGGGGCGGCTATGGCTACACCTTC.

The J gene is TRBJ2-1, the V gene TRBV2, with D maybe TRBD1 (5 bases). Germline V gives CDR1 SNHLY, CDR2 FYNNEI. The CDR3 consists of 15 residues. V lost 1 base to trimming and J lost 7 bases, with 14 bases between them. CDR3 nucleotides: TGTGCCAGCAGTGAAGAGGGGATGAAGGAAAATGAGCAGTTCTTC. Translation: CASSEEGMKENEQFF.

V and J are TRBV29-1 and TRBJ1-5, with D possibly being TRBD1 (5 bases). Trimming took off 5 bases at V and 6 bases at J, with 17 bases between the two ends. Germline values: CDR1 SQVTM, CDR2 ANQGSEA. This CDR3 contains 14 residues. The CDR3 nucleotides read TGCAGCGTTACGTTTTCCAGGGATTTTCAGCCCCAGCATTTT. Protein sequence: CSVTFSRDFQPQHF.